Below are 32 T cell receptor beta chains sequenced from a single sample in a study of OX40 agonist ivuxolimab in advanced cancers. The repertoire was sequenced with immunoSEQ multiplex PCR; TCRdb's copy has only in-frame clones and lacks some. There are 77,000 or so clones in the sample; around 83% occur only once, and 2% to 2.5% lies in the top ten. Material: CD4+ or CD8+ T cells sorted from blood, obtained in a trial of the OX40 agonist ivuxolimab. These receptor sequences come from an adult with an advanced solid tumor such as melanoma, head and neck, liver or kidney cancer.

The J gene is TRBJ2-7, the V gene TRBV4-1, with TRBD2 matching 13 bases. Unmatched junction bases numbered 0, after V lost 2 bases and J lost 2 bases. The CDR3 loop spans 15 amino acids. Looked up from germline, CDR1 is MGHRA and CDR2 is YSYEKL. CDR3 nucleotides: TGCGCCAGCAGCCAAACTAGCGGGGGGGCCTACGAGCAGTACTTC. Its translation is CASSQTSGGAYEQYF.

This chain joins TRBV21-1 and TRBJ2-1; the D call TRBD2 from the table was never checked on the DNA. TRBV21-1 is a listed pseudogene. The CDR3 contains 15 residues. CDR3 loop: CAAPISGNSYNEQFF. The CDR3 DNA reads as TGTGCAGCCCCAATTAGCGGGAACTCCTACAATGAGCAGTTCTTC.

This chain uses TRBV18 with TRBJ2-5; TRBD1 might be the D (6 bases). Per the germline V gene, CDR1 is KGHSH and CDR2 is LQKENI. Trimming stripped 5 bases from V and 1 base from J, with 8 bases between. The CDR3 length is 13 residues. CDR3 in DNA: TGTGCCAGCTCAAGGGACACCCAAGAGACCCAGTACTTC. Its protein product is CASSRDTQETQYF. The full variable domain, with the rest looked up from reference TRBV18 and TRBJ2-5, is NAGVMQNPRHLVRRRGQEARLRCSPMKGHSHVYWYRQLPEEGLKFMVYLQKENIIDESGMPKERFSAEFPKEGPSILRIQQVVRGDSAAYFCASSRDTQETQYFGPGTRLLVL.

The chain employs TRBV27 and TRBJ2-7; 8 bases agree with TRBD2. This CDR3 has 16 amino acids. V gave up 5 bases and J gave up 3 bases; unmatched junction bases: 12. The germline CDR1 and CDR2 sequences are MNHEY and SMNVEV (reference sequence). CDR3 bases: TGTGCCAGCAGTCCCCTACTAGCGGCCGGTCGCTACGAGCAGTACTTC. It translates to CASSPLLAAGRYEQYF.

The V and J genes are TRBV7-9 and TRBJ2-5; TRBD2 agrees at 9 bases. CDR1 is SEHNR and CDR2 is FQNEAQ in the germline V gene (reference sequence). V shed 5 bases, J shed 4 bases, and the junction held 11 bases outside the gene matches. This CDR3 contains 16 residues. The CDR3 region has the DNA TGTGCCAGCAGCGCCCCGGCGGGAGGGACCCCAGAGACCCAGTACTTC. Its protein is CASSAPAGGTPETQYF.

The chain carries TRBV7-2 and TRBJ2-3, with no clear D. The ends were cut back, 4 bases at V and 2 bases at J, with 4 bases in the middle. In germline, CDR1 is SGHTA, CDR2 FQGNSA. The length of the CDR3 is 12 residues. The CDR3 here is CASSSPTDTQYF. In DNA, the CDR3 is TGTGCCAGCAGCTCTCCCACAGATACGCAGTATTTT.

V usage is TRBV27 and J usage is TRBJ1-2; 10 bases match TRBD1. V shed 5 bases and J 4 bases; nucleotides not matched to a gene: 7. Germline CDR1 and CDR2: MNHEY and SMNVEV (reference sequence). This CDR3 is built from 15 residues. As DNA, the CDR3 is TGTGCCAGCAGTCCGGACAGGGGGTGGATCTATGGCTACACCTTC. Amino acid sequence: CASSPDRGWIYGYTF.

The J gene is TRBJ2-3, the V gene TRBV5-1; 16 positions match TRBD2. Trimming cost V 4 bases and J 6 bases; bases outside gene matches: 5. This CDR3 has 16 amino acids. Germline CDR1 SGHRS, CDR2 YFSETQ. The CDR3 region has the DNA TGCGCCAGCAGCGGGACTAGCGGGAGGGCCGGGGATACGCAGTATTTT. Its protein product is CASSGTSGRAGDTQYF. Supplemented by reference TRBV5-1 and TRBJ2-3, the full variable domain reads KAGVTQTPRYLIKTRGQQVTLSCSPISGHRSVSWYQQTPGQGLQFLFEYFSETQRNKGNFPGRFSGRQFSNSRSEMNVSTLELGDSALYLCASSGTSGRAGDTQYFGPGTRLTVL.

This chain links TRBV7-9 with TRBJ2-7, with D possibly TRBD2 on 5 matching bases. Germline V gives CDR1 SEHNR, CDR2 FQNEAQ (reference sequence). The CDR3 length is 14 residues. Trimming took off 5 bases at V and 2 bases at J, with 13 bases between the two ends. Written as DNA, the CDR3 is TGTGCCAGCAGCCCTCACGGAGGTGCCTACGAGCAGTACTTC. This translates into CASSPHGGAYEQYF.

The chain joins TRBV7-8 to TRBJ2-7; D is possibly TRBD2 (5 bases). The germline CDR1 and CDR2 sequences are SGHVS and FQNEAQ. V dropped 4 bases and J dropped 5 bases, with 18 bases sitting between them. This CDR3 region has 15 residues. CDR3 nucleotides: TGTGCCAGCAGCTCCGTCTCCTCCGGGAAAGACGAGCAGTACTTC. Translating it yields CASSSVSSGKDEQYF. The complete variable domain, with remaining parts taken from reference TRBV7-8 and TRBJ2-7, reads GAGVSQSPRYKVAKRGQDVALRCDPISGHVSLFWYQQALGQGPEFLTYFQNEAQLDKSGLPSDRFFAERPEGSVSTLKIQRTQQEDSAVYLCASSSVSSGKDEQYFGPGTRLTVT.

The chain couples TRBV5-1 to TRBJ2-6; D is undetermined. Between the trimmed V and J ends, which lost 3 bases and 1 base, there was a span of 8 bases. The CDR3 length is 15 residues. The germline V gene has CDR1 SGHRS and CDR2 YFSETQ. The CDR3 reads CASSWIVSGANVLTF. CDR3 DNA sequence: TGCGCCAGCAGCTGGATAGTGTCTGGGGCCAACGTCCTGACTTTC.

V gene TRBV11-2 combines with J gene TRBJ2-7; D possibly corresponds to TRBD1 (6 bases). CDR3 length equals 16 residues. V was pared by 3 bases and J by 4 bases, with 19 bases between. The germline V gene has CDR1 SGHAT and CDR2 FQNNGV. CDR3 protein: CASSFWTVAGGYEQYF. The CDR3 DNA reads TGTGCCAGCAGCTTCTGGACAGTTGCTGGGGGTTACGAGCAGTACTTC.

V usage is TRBV19 and J usage is TRBJ1-4; tentative D call: TRBD1 (6 bases). The germline V gene encodes CDR1 LNHDA and CDR2 SQIVND (reference sequence). This CDR3 contains 16 residues. The ends were cut back, 2 bases at V and 0 bases at J, with 10 bases in the middle. DNA for the CDR3: TGTGCCAGTAGTATAAAATCAGGGGCAACTAATGAAAAACTGTTTTTT. This sequence encodes CASSIKSGATNEKLFF.

V is TRBV2 and J is TRBJ2-3, with D perhaps given as TRBD1 or TRBD2 (5 bases each). Trimming pared 7 bases from V and 3 bases from J, leaving 14 bases between. Germline CDR1 is SNHLY and CDR2 is FYNNEI. The CDR3 is 14 residues long. The CDR3 sequence: CASKGELPTDTQYF. CDR3 DNA sequence: TGTGCCAGCAAAGGGGAGTTACCTACAGATACGCAGTATTTT.

CDR3 DNA sequence: TGCGCCAGCAGCCAATTTCCAAAAAGGGGACTAGCGGGAGACGCCTACGAGCAGTACTTC. As protein: CASSQFPKRGLAGDAYEQYF. This chain joins TRBV4-1 and TRBJ2-7, with 14 nucleotides matching TRBD2. The germline V gene has CDR1 MGHRA and CDR2 YSYEKL. V was clipped by 2 bases and J by 2 bases; unmatched bases: 14. The CDR3 length is 20 residues.

The CDR3 sequence: CATSIAGGRYEQYF. In DNA, the CDR3 is TGTGCCACCAGCATAGCGGGAGGCAGGTACGAGCAGTACTTC. This chain links TRBV15 with TRBJ2-7, with 10 nucleotides matching TRBD2. Per germline, CDR1 LNHNV and CDR2 YYDKDF (reference sequence). This CDR3 is 14 amino acids long. The J segment lost 4 bases and the V segment lost 4 bases, leaving 4 bases of the junction unmatched.

This rearrangement joins TRBV6-6 to TRBJ2-6; no clear D. Trimming took 5 bases from V and 4 from J, leaving 12 bases between them. Germline lookup yields CDR1 MNHNY and CDR2 SVGAGI (reference sequence). The CDR3 is 15 residues long. In DNA, the CDR3 is TGTGCCAGCAGTCTCCAAGGGCGGGGGGCCAACGTCCTGACTTTC. The encoded protein is CASSLQGRGANVLTF.

This clone was detected a few times. This sequence joins TRBV27 and TRBJ2-1; 11 bases map to TRBD2. The germline gives CDR1 MNHEY, CDR2 SMNVEV (reference sequence). With 2 bases clipped from V and 10 bases from J, the junction kept 10 bases outside the gene matches. This CDR3 region has 16 residues. The CDR3 region is CASSLLVAGGPGEQFF. CDR3 nucleotides: TGTGCCAGCAGTTTACTCGTAGCGGGAGGGCCGGGGGAGCAGTTCTTC.

V and J are TRBV11-2 and TRBJ2-2; 7 bases align to TRBD1. The V and J ends lost 6 bases and 7 bases, in that order; junction bases with no gene match: 11. Germline CDR1 reads SGHAT; CDR2 reads FQNNGV. This CDR3 spans 15 amino acids. The CDR3 reads CASSSRTGRSGELFF. The CDR3 nucleotides are TGTGCCAGCAGTTCTAGGACAGGCCGGAGCGGGGAGCTGTTTTTT.

The chain employs TRBV10-1 and TRBJ2-1, with 12 nucleotides matching TRBD1. CDR3 size: 16 residues. Losses at the gene ends were 3 bases for V and 8 bases for J; bases not matched to a gene: 8. The germline V gene encodes CDR1 WNHNN and CDR2 SYGVQD (reference sequence). CDR3 residues: CASSDGGTGGRDEQFF. DNA of the CDR3: TGCGCCAGCAGTGACGGGGGGACAGGGGGCAGGGATGAGCAGTTCTTC.

The chain joins TRBV5-1 to TRBJ2-1; tentatively, D is TRBD1 or TRBD2 (6 bases each). The V and J ends lost 4 bases and 6 bases respectively, with 17 bases between them. Germline CDR1 reads SGHRS; CDR2 reads YFSETQ. The CDR3 runs to 15 residues. The CDR3 is CASSPEGPGANEQFF. CDR3 nucleotide sequence: TGCGCCAGCAGCCCGGAGGGCCCGGGGGCCAATGAGCAGTTCTTC.

V and J are TRBV2 and TRBJ2-3, with a tentative D call TRBD2 (5 bases). Germline assignment: CDR1 SNHLY and CDR2 FYNNEI. CDR3 length: 13 residues. V lost 8 bases and J lost 4, with 13 bases in between. CDR3 in DNA: TGTGCCAGCGGTAGAGGGAGCCCAGATACGCAGTATTTT. Amino acid sequence: CASGRGSPDTQYF.

This rearrangement joins TRBV10-3 to TRBJ1-6; D not certain. Germline CDR1 reads ENHRY; CDR2 reads SYGVKD. The CDR3 is 14 amino acids. Trimming stripped 0 bases from V and 7 bases from J, with 7 bases between. The CDR3 DNA is TGTGCCATCAGTGAGTCGGCAGACAATTCACCCCTCCACTTT. Translation gives CAISESADNSPLHF.

This chain connects TRBV7-3 to TRBJ2-7, with D unresolved. The V gene lost 6 bases and the J gene lost 6 bases, with 9 bases spanning the gap. There are 11 residues in the CDR3. CDR1 is SGHTA, CDR2 FQGTGA, per germline. Here the CDR3 DNA reads TGTGCCAGCAGTAATGGGGTCGAGCAGTACTTC. Encoded protein: CASSNGVEQYF.

The rearrangement uses TRBV7-2 and TRBJ2-4; D is ambiguous. Trimming shortened V by 2 bases and J by 4 bases, and 9 bases separated the two germline ends. The CDR3 consists of 14 residues. The germline gives CDR1 SGHTA, CDR2 FQGNSA. CDR3 protein: CASSLRSGKNIQYF. Written as DNA, the CDR3 is TGTGCCAGCAGCTTAAGATCCGGTAAAAACATTCAGTACTTC. Full variable domain (rest looked up from reference TRBV7-2 and TRBJ2-4): GAGVSQSPSNKVTEKGKDVELRCDPISGHTALYWYRQSLGQGLEFLIYFQGNSAPDKSGLPSDRFSAERTGGSVSTLTIQRTQQEDSAVYLCASSLRSGKNIQYFGAGTRLSVL.

The chain has TRBV7-2 and TRBJ2-7; D call uncertain. The V gene's germline CDR1 is SGHTA and CDR2 FQGNSA. The CDR3 runs to 14 residues. Trimming shortened V by 6 bases and J by 6 bases, and 18 bases separated the two germline ends. The CDR3 here is CASSVIQMLGEQYF. CDR3 DNA: TGTGCCAGCAGTGTAATCCAGATGTTGGGCGAGCAGTACTTC.

The chain joins TRBV7-3 to TRBJ1-6; the match to TRBD1 covers 7 bases. The CDR3 covers 15 residues. V was clipped by 5 bases and J by 2 bases; unmatched bases: 3. Germline V lookup: CDR1 SGHTA, CDR2 FQGTGA. The CDR3: CASSQGTAYNSPLHF. In nucleotides, the CDR3 is TGTGCCAGCAGCCAAGGGACAGCCTATAATTCACCCCTCCACTTT.

This rearrangement joins TRBV7-3 to TRBJ2-2; the D gene is possibly TRBD1 (6 bases). Germline-derived CDR1 and CDR2 are SGHTA and FQGTGA. Deletions cut 4 bases from V and 6 bases from J, with 9 bases between. CDR3 length: 13 amino acids. The CDR3, as DNA: TGTGCCAGCAGCTCCCAGGGGCCCGGGGAGCTGTTTTTT. It translates to CASSSQGPGELFF.

The rearrangement joins TRBV18 to TRBJ2-3; TRBD2 matches 8 bases. V lost 1 base to trimming and J lost 6 bases; unmatched junction nucleotides: 6. The CDR3 runs to 15 residues. In germline, CDR1 is KGHSH, CDR2 LQKENI. In nucleotides, the CDR3 is TGTGCCAGCTCACCACTAAGCGGGAGCGAGGATACGCAGTATTTT. Translation gives CASSPLSGSEDTQYF.

The chain uses TRBV18 and TRBJ1-5, with TRBD1 as a possible D gene (6 bases). CDR3 length equals 13 residues. Germline V CDR1 and CDR2: KGHSH, LQKENI. Trimming cost V 4 bases and J 3 bases, with 7 bases left between them. CDR3 residues: CASSRDNNQPQHF. The DNA of the CDR3 is TGTGCCAGCTCACGGGACAACAATCAGCCCCAGCATTTT.

The gene calls are TRBV19 and TRBJ1-6, with 8 bases matching TRBD1. Germline CDR1 LNHDA, CDR2 SQIVND (reference sequence). The CDR3 runs 14 residues. V gave up 10 bases and J gave up 5 bases; unmatched junction bases: 7. CDR3 DNA: TGTGCCACCAAAGGACAGGGAGATAATTCACCCCTCCACTTT. Its protein product is CATKGQGDNSPLHF.

The CDR3, as DNA: TGTGCCAGCAGCTCGGACCGTCCTATCTCAGGAGGCACCATATATTTT. This gives the protein CASSSDRPISGGTIYF. The chain joins TRBV7-2 to TRBJ1-3; D uncertain. The CDR3 contains 16 residues. The germline V and J ends were trimmed by 4 bases and 9 bases, with 22 bases remaining between them. Germline V lookup: CDR1 SGHTA, CDR2 FQGNSA.